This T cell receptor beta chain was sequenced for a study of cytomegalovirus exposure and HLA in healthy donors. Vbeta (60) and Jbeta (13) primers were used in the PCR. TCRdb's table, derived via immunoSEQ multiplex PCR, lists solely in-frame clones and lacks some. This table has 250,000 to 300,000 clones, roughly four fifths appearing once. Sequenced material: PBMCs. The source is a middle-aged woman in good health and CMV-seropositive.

The CDR3 DNA follows: TGTGCCAGCAGTCCCCCACAGGGAGGGGTTGCAACTAATGAAAAACTGTTTTTT. This sequence encodes CASSPPQGGVATNEKLFF. This chain uses TRBV28 with TRBJ1-4; a weak D match, TRBD1 (6 bases). V was shortened by 5 bases and J by 0 bases, with 19 bases between the two germline ends. Germline CDR1 reads MDHEN; CDR2 reads SYDVKM. The CDR3 extends over 18 amino acids.